The sample holds one count of the clone carrying this T cell receptor (beta chain). What it recognizes is unknown. The data originate from a study of vaccination effects on CD4 cells after COVID-19. Study information: Samples gathered post-vaccine arrived a median of 72 days past the second dose. General study points: Researchers reported few convalescent patients and no early post-infection timepoints in the study.

Trimming shortened V by 7 bases and J by 1 base, and 10 bases separated the two germline ends. CDR1 is GTSNPN and CDR2 is SVGIG in the germline V gene (reference sequence). The CDR3 contains 13 residues. Clones were read by immunoSEQ multiplex PCR, and TCRdb kept only the in-frame ones, dropping some. The sample consists of 27,000 or so clones, 83% of them appearing once. Using viral peptide pools, the ViraFEST assay grew out antigen-specific CD4+ T cells prior to sequencing. Cultured cells yielded isolated CD4+ T cells after roughly 11 days. Everyone in the study got two shots of either the BNT162b2 or mRNA-1273 vaccine. Half of the medium was exchanged for IL-2 medium on both days 3 and 7.

The rearrangement joins TRBV30 to TRBJ1-4, with a weak D call TRBD1 (6 bases). This receptor was taken from a human donor who received a COVID-19 vaccine. Some clones in this sample may be carry-over from other donors' samples. The sequenced sample was CD4+ T cells from PBMCs cultured with HCoV-NL63 spike peptides, obtained after COVID-19 vaccination. The CDR3 DNA is TGTGCCTTGATGGACAGAACTAATGAAAAACTGTTTTTT. This encodes CALMDRTNEKLFF.